These 32 T cell receptor beta chains were sequenced from one sample in a study of T cell responses to AZD1222 COVID-19 vaccine. Data came from immunoSEQ multiplex PCR; TCRdb stores just in-frame clones and leaves some out. The data contain about 130,000 clones, 88% of them singletons. The sample in question was peripheral blood, obtained on day 0 of MenACWY control vaccination. All receptors come from an adult in good health.

The J gene is TRBJ2-2, the V gene TRBV6-5; 8 bases map to TRBD1. The ends lost 6 bases at V and 3 bases at J; junction bases unmatched: 6. Germline assignment: CDR1 MNHEY and CDR2 SVGAGI. The CDR3 is 15 residues long. The CDR3 region has the DNA TGTGCCAGCAGAAGGGACAGGAGCCACACCGGGGAGCTGTTTTTT. The encoded protein is CASRRDRSHTGELFF.

The chain is built from TRBV7-2 and TRBJ2-5, with D possibly being TRBD2 (5 bases). The V gene's germline CDR1 is SGHTA and CDR2 FQGNSA. The CDR3 is 13 residues long. The V and J ends lost 3 bases and 4 bases respectively, with 9 bases between them. CDR3 DNA sequence: TGTGCCAGCAGCTTTCCGGGGAGAGAGACCCAGTACTTC. It encodes CASSFPGRETQYF.

The chain is built from TRBV7-2 and TRBJ1-2, with D unclear. V lost 5 bases to trimming and J lost 2 bases, with 9 bases between them. CDR1 and CDR2 (germline): SGHTA, FQGNSA. CDR3 length equals 13 residues. The CDR3 protein is CASSRDTNYGYTF. The DNA of the CDR3 is TGTGCCAGCAGCCGAGACACAAACTATGGCTACACCTTC.

The genes are TRBV27 and TRBJ1-4; 9 bases line up with TRBD1. The germline V gene encodes CDR1 MNHEY and CDR2 SMNVEV (reference sequence). This CDR3 has 14 amino acids. Trimming at V came to 6 bases and at J to 8 bases, leaving 7 bases not matched to a gene. The CDR3 reads CASRSQGATEKLFF. CDR3 nucleotides: TGTGCCAGCAGATCACAGGGGGCTACAGAAAAACTGTTTTTT.

This clone was seen more than once but under ten times. The chain recombines TRBV6-5 with TRBJ2-7; D remains unclear. Germline-derived CDR1 and CDR2 are MNHEY and SVGAGI. V was shortened by 5 bases and J by 2 bases, with 10 bases between the two germline ends. The CDR3 extends over 13 amino acids. CDR3 in amino acids: CASSRKGTYEQYF. In DNA, the CDR3 is TGTGCCAGCAGTCGGAAAGGAACCTACGAGCAGTACTTC.

The chain joins TRBV24-1 to TRBJ1-5; the D is unclear. Germline CDR1 KGHDR, CDR2 SFDVKD. CDR3 length equals 14 residues. Between the trimmed V and J ends, which lost 4 bases and 3 bases, there was a span of 9 bases. DNA for the CDR3: TGTGCCACCAGTGACAGTAGAACCAATCAGCCCCAGCATTTT. Translating gives CATSDSRTNQPQHF.

The rearrangement uses TRBV9 and TRBJ2-7; D call uncertain. The V end lost 0 bases, the J end lost 2 bases, and 12 bases lay between the germline ends. Per the germline V gene, CDR1 is SGDLS and CDR2 is YYNGEE. CDR3 length: 15 residues. The CDR3 is CASSVGAQNTYEQYF. As DNA, the CDR3 is TGTGCCAGCAGCGTAGGAGCACAGAACACCTACGAGCAGTACTTC.

The chain combines TRBV19 with TRBJ1-3; D is perhaps TRBD1 (6 bases). The CDR3 spans 16 residues. V dropped 5 bases and J dropped 4 bases, with 18 bases sitting between them. Germline V lookup: CDR1 LNHDA, CDR2 SQIVND (reference sequence). DNA of the CDR3: TGTGCCAGTAGTGCGACAGGCTTCATGCGAGGAAACACCATATATTTT. It codes for CASSATGFMRGNTIYF.

This chain uses TRBV9 with TRBJ1-6; 8 nucleotides line up with TRBD1. J lost 7 bases, V lost 3 bases, and 9 bases had no gene match. There are 16 residues in the CDR3. CDR1 is SGDLS and CDR2 is YYNGEE in the germline V gene. The CDR3 DNA is TGTGCCAGCAGCGCGTCGAGGGACAGGATAAATTCACCCCTCCACTTT. Encoded protein: CASSASRDRINSPLHF.

The genes are TRBV28 and TRBJ2-7; 10 bases map to TRBD1. This CDR3 spans 14 amino acids. Germline CDR1 MDHEN, CDR2 SYDVKM. After removal of 6 bases from V and 2 bases from J, the junction contained 4 bases not matched to a gene. The CDR3 sequence is CASRTGQGAYEQYF. The CDR3 region has the DNA TGTGCCAGCAGAACCGGACAGGGGGCCTACGAGCAGTACTTC. The variable domain in full, completed from reference TRBV28 and TRBJ2-7, reads DVKVTQSSRYLVKRTGEKVFLECVQDMDHENMFWYRQDPGLGLRLIYFSYDVKMKEKGDIPEGYSVSREKKERFSLILESASTNQTSMYLCASRTGQGAYEQYFGPGTRLTVT.

This rearrangement joins TRBV7-9 to TRBJ1-4; 7 bases agree with TRBD1. The CDR3 spans 14 residues. The ends lost 4 bases at V and 5 bases at J; junction bases unmatched: 4. Germline V gene sequence: CDR1 SEHNR, CDR2 FQNEAQ (reference sequence). The CDR3 is CASSSRDRNEKLFF. For the CDR3, the DNA is TGTGCCAGCAGCTCCCGGGACAGAAATGAAAAACTGTTTTTT.

The gene calls are TRBV24-1 and TRBJ1-2, with TRBD1 matching 11 bases. There are 14 residues in the CDR3. The V gene end was trimmed by 4 bases and the J gene end by 8 bases; junction bases not matched to a gene: 5. From germline, CDR1 is KGHDR and CDR2 SFDVKD. The CDR3 sequence is CATSDPGQGAGYTF. DNA for the CDR3: TGTGCCACCAGTGACCCTGGACAGGGGGCGGGCTACACCTTC.

The gene calls are TRBV3-1 (or the pseudogene TRBV3-2) and TRBJ2-3, with no clear D. Germline CDR1 reads LGHDT; CDR2 reads YNNKEL (reference sequence). This CDR3 is built from 15 residues. V shed 0 bases and J shed 0 bases, with 7 bases lying between them. CDR3 protein: CASSQDLASTDTQYF. In nucleotides, the CDR3 is TGTGCCAGCAGCCAAGACCTGGCTAGCACAGATACGCAGTATTTT.

Note on this clone: Other DNA sequences in this sample translate to the same CDR3. CDR3 sequence: CASSQVGADTDTQYF. The CDR3, as DNA: TGCGCCAGCAGCCAAGTAGGCGCGGACACAGATACGCAGTATTTT. This chain uses TRBV4-1 with TRBJ2-3, with D unresolved. CDR3 length: 15 amino acids. The ends were cut back, 1 base at V and 2 bases at J, with 10 bases in the middle. Per the germline V gene, CDR1 is MGHRA and CDR2 is YSYEKL.

The chain combines TRBV30 with TRBJ1-1, with D possibly being TRBD1 (5 bases). This CDR3 contains 11 residues. Trimming removed 6 bases from V and 3 bases from J, with 8 bases in between. Germline CDR1 GTSNPN, CDR2 SVGIG (reference sequence). The CDR3 coding sequence is TGTGCCTGCCCCAGGGACACTGAAGCTTTCTTT. Translated, it gives CACPRDTEAFF.

The CDR3 protein is CAWVNLRQGSAGANVLTF. The CDR3, as DNA: TGTGCCTGGGTCAATCTAAGACAGGGTTCGGCTGGGGCCAACGTCCTGACTTTC. The chain recombines TRBV30 with TRBJ2-6; the match to TRBD1 covers 7 bases. The length of the CDR3 is 18 residues. Germline V CDR1 and CDR2: GTSNPN, SVGIG (reference sequence). V dropped 5 bases and J dropped 2; count of bases not matched to a gene: 15. Supplemented by reference TRBV30 and TRBJ2-6, the full variable domain reads SQTIHQWPATLVQPVGSPLSLECTVEGTSNPNLYWYRQAAGRGLQLLFYSVGIGQISSEVPQNLSASRPQDRQFILSSKKLLLSDSGFYLCAWVNLRQGSAGANVLTFGAGSRLTVL.

The genes are TRBV7-3 and TRBJ2-7; perhaps TRBD1 as D (5 bases). V was pared by 5 bases and J by 5 bases, with 13 bases between. CDR1 and CDR2 (germline): SGHTA, FQGTGA. CDR3 length: 13 amino acids. The CDR3 region has the DNA TGTGCCAGCAGCCTTCGACAGTACGACGAGCAGTACTTC. Translating gives CASSLRQYDEQYF. The full variable domain, in which reference TRBV7-3 and TRBJ2-7 provide the parts outside the CDR3, is GAGVSQTPSNKVTEKGKYVELRCDPISGHTALYWYRQSLGQGPEFLIYFQGTGAADDSGLPNDRFFAVRPEGSVSTLKIQRTERGDSAVYLCASSLRQYDEQYFGPGTRLTVT.

V and J are TRBV11-2 and TRBJ2-7, with a weak D call TRBD1 (6 bases). The CDR3 extends over 18 amino acids. Germline V gene sequence: CDR1 SGHAT, CDR2 FQNNGV. V lost 5 bases to trimming and J lost 6 bases, with 29 bases between them. CDR3 protein: CASSQRYRDYPRCSEQYF. CDR3 DNA: TGTGCCAGCAGCCAGAGGTACAGGGATTACCCTCGTTGCTCCGAGCAGTACTTC. The whole variable domain, remainder taken from reference TRBV11-2 and TRBJ2-7, is EAGVAQSPRYKIIEKRQSVAFWCNPISGHATLYWYQQILGQGPKLLIQFQNNGVVDDSQLPKDRFSAERLKGVDSTLKIQPAKLEDSAVYLCASSQRYRDYPRCSEQYFGPGTRLTVT.

The chain carries TRBV5-1 and TRBJ1-2; tentatively, D is TRBD1 (5 bases). Germline V CDR1 and CDR2: SGHRS, YFSETQ. The CDR3 runs 14 residues. Deletions cut 4 bases from V and 7 bases from J, with 17 bases between. The CDR3 region is CASSPGTVSSGYTF. The DNA of the CDR3 is TGCGCCAGCAGCCCCGGGACGGTATCGAGTGGCTACACCTTC. Complete variable domain (other parts from reference TRBV5-1 and TRBJ1-2): KAGVTQTPRYLIKTRGQQVTLSCSPISGHRSVSWYQQTPGQGLQFLFEYFSETQRNKGNFPGRFSGRQFSNSRSEMNVSTLELGDSALYLCASSPGTVSSGYTFGSGTRLTVV.

This clone showed up just once. The chain joins TRBV24-1 to TRBJ1-4; a weak D match, TRBD1 (5 bases). Germline V CDR1 and CDR2: KGHDR, SFDVKD. This CDR3 has 12 amino acids. Between the trimmed V and J ends, which lost 9 bases and 8 bases, there was a span of 12 bases. This CDR3 reads CATSGGEEKLFF. The DNA of the CDR3 is TGTGCCACCTCTGGAGGGGAGGAAAAACTGTTTTTT.

This rearrangement joins TRBV5-1 to TRBJ2-6; the D gene is possibly TRBD2 (5 bases). Deletions cut 7 bases from V and 0 bases from J, with 8 bases between. The CDR3 loop spans 14 amino acids. Per germline, CDR1 SGHRS and CDR2 YFSETQ. CDR3 region: CASRAVSGANVLTF. In DNA, the CDR3 is TGCGCCAGCCGAGCGGTCTCTGGGGCCAACGTCCTGACTTTC.

In DNA form, the CDR3 reads TGTGCCAGCAGCATACTAGCGGGGGGAGAGACCCAGTACTTC. This encodes CASSILAGGETQYF. The chain employs TRBV9 and TRBJ2-5; the match to TRBD2 covers 12 bases. V lost 4 bases to trimming and J lost 4 bases; unmatched junction nucleotides: 2. CDR3 length equals 14 residues. The V gene's germline CDR1 is SGDLS and CDR2 YYNGEE. The variable domain in full, completed from reference TRBV9 and TRBJ2-5, reads DSGVTQTPKHLITATGQRVTLRCSPRSGDLSVYWYQQSLDQGLQFLIQYYNGEERAKGNILERFSAQQFPDLHSELNLSSLELGDSALYFCASSILAGGETQYFGPGTRLLVL.

The CDR3 spells CAGGGGVQETQYF. CDR3 in DNA: TGTGCCGGAGGGGGAGGGGTACAAGAGACCCAGTACTTC. This chain connects TRBV30 to TRBJ2-5; D may be TRBD2 (7 bases). Germline CDR1 and CDR2: GTSNPN and SVGIG (reference sequence). The CDR3 covers 13 residues. Trimming took 8 bases from V and 2 from J, leaving 15 bases between them.

The V and J genes are TRBV6-5 and TRBJ2-5, with TRBD2 identical over 12 bases. Trimming removed 0 bases from V and 7 bases from J; junction bases left unmatched: 3. CDR1 is MNHEY and CDR2 is SVGAGI in the germline V gene. The CDR3 is 15 amino acids. The CDR3 nucleotides are TGTGCCAGCAGTTACTCGACTAGCGGGAGAGGGACCCAGTACTTC. Amino acids: CASSYSTSGRGTQYF.

The rearrangement joins TRBV4-1 to TRBJ1-3; D remains ambiguous. The CDR3 contains 14 residues. Germline V lookup: CDR1 MGHRA, CDR2 YSYEKL. V was cut by 4 bases and J by 4 bases, with 11 bases left in between. CDR3 in DNA: TGCGCCAGCAGCCGGTCCGGGCCCGGAAACACCATATATTTT. It encodes CASSRSGPGNTIYF.

This chain joins TRBV3-1 (or the pseudogene TRBV3-2) and TRBJ2-3; D is undetermined. The length of the CDR3 is 14 residues. V dropped 4 bases and J dropped 5 bases, with 13 bases sitting between them. Germline lookup yields CDR1 LGHDT and CDR2 YNNKEL (reference sequence). CDR3 loop: CASSPVRPGDTQYF. The CDR3 bases are TGTGCCAGCAGCCCCGTCCGGCCAGGAGATACGCAGTATTTT.

The chain employs TRBV9 and TRBJ2-7; D remains ambiguous. Germline CDR1 reads SGDLS; CDR2 reads YYNGEE. The V gene lost 0 bases and the J gene lost 0 bases, with 16 bases spanning the gap. There are 17 residues in the CDR3. The CDR3 loop reads CASSVARDPAPSYEQYF. The CDR3 DNA sequence: TGTGCCAGCAGCGTAGCAAGAGACCCTGCCCCCTCCTACGAGCAGTACTTC.

The rearrangement joins TRBV30 to TRBJ1-5; D is perhaps TRBD1 (5 bases). The CDR3 extends over 14 amino acids. Germline V lookup: CDR1 GTSNPN, CDR2 SVGIG (reference sequence). Trimming removed 3 bases at V and 6 bases at J, with 15 bases between. Here the CDR3 DNA reads TGTGCCTGGAGCAAAGGGGCAGGGTCTCAGCCCCAGCATTTT. Its protein is CAWSKGAGSQPQHF. Using reference TRBV30 and TRBJ1-5 for the parts outside the CDR3, the full variable domain is SQTIHQWPATLVQPVGSPLSLECTVEGTSNPNLYWYRQAAGRGLQLLFYSVGIGQISSEVPQNLSASRPQDRQFILSSKKLLLSDSGFYLCAWSKGAGSQPQHFGDGTRLSIL.

This clone was seen more than once but under ten times. This chain joins TRBV14 and TRBJ2-7; 8 bases match TRBD2. The CDR3 covers 16 residues. V dropped 1 base and J dropped 7; count of bases not matched to a gene: 12. From germline, CDR1 is SGHDN and CDR2 FVKESK. CDR3 in DNA: TGTGCCAGCAGCCAAGCCCCCGGCGGACTAGCTGGGGAGCAGTACTTC. Translating it yields CASSQAPGGLAGEQYF.

The chain is built from TRBV5-6 and TRBJ2-5, with D possibly called TRBD1 or TRBD2 (6 bases each). Germline lookup yields CDR1 SGHDT and CDR2 YYEEEE. Deletions cut 0 bases from V and 5 bases from J, with 14 bases between. The CDR3 is 15 amino acids. For the CDR3, the DNA is TGTGCCAGCAGCTTGGAGGAGGGGGGCTGGGAGACCCAGTACTTC. Protein sequence: CASSLEEGGWETQYF.

The J gene is TRBJ2-3, the V gene TRBV24-1; 8 bases map to TRBD2. CDR3 length: 15 amino acids. Germline V gene sequence: CDR1 KGHDR, CDR2 SFDVKD. Germline trimming cut 7 bases from V and 6 bases from J; bases unmatched to any gene: 11. The CDR3 nucleotides read TGTGCCACCAGCTCCTTAGCGGGAAAGGAGGATACGCAGTATTTT. This translates into CATSSLAGKEDTQYF.

The chain's CDR3 is CATRVNTEAFF. The CDR3 nucleotides read TGTGCTACGAGGGTAAATACTGAAGCTTTCTTT. V is TRBV7-9 and J is TRBJ1-1, with D unclear. This CDR3 contains 11 residues. Germline assignment: CDR1 SEHNR and CDR2 FQNEAQ (reference sequence).